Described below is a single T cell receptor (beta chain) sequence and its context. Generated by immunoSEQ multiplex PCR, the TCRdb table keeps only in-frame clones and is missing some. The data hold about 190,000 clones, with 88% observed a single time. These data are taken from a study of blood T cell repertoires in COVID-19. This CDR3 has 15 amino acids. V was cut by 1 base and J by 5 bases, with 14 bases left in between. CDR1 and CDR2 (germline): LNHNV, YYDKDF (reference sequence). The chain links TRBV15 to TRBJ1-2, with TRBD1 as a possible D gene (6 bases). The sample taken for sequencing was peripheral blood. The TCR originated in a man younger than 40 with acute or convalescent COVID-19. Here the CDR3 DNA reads TGTGCCACCAGCAGAGGTCTAGGGGGGGAATATGGCTACACCTTC. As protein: CATSRGLGGEYGYTF.